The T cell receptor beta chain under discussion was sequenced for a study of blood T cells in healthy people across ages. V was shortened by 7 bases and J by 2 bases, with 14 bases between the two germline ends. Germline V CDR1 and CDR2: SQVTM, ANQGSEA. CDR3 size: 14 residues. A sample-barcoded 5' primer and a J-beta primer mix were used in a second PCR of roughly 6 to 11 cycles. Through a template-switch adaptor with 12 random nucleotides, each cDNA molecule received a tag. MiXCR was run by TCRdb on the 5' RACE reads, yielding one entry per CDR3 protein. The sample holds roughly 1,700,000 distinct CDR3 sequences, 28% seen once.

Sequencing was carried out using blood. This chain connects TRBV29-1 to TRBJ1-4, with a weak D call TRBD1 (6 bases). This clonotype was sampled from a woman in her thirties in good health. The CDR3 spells CSGTQGATNEKLFF. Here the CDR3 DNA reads TGCAGCGGCACACAGGGCGCGACTAATGAAAAACTGTTTTTT.